Following are 6 T cell receptor beta chains from one sample sequenced in a study of cytomegalovirus exposure and HLA in healthy donors. The protocol was immunoSEQ multiplex PCR, while the TCRdb copy is restricted to in-frame clones and leaves out a portion. The sample yields around 350,000 clones, about nine tenths seen once. The sequencing sample was made of PBMCs. These receptor sequences come from a young woman in good health and CMV-seronegative.

Here the CDR3 reads CASSFQPPRAYEQYF. Here the CDR3 DNA reads TGTGCCAGCAGCTTCCAACCTCCCCGGGCCTACGAGCAGTACTTC. The chain is built from TRBV5-6 and TRBJ2-7; D gene ambiguous. The CDR3 has 15 residues. The germline V gene has CDR1 SGHDT and CDR2 YYEEEE. The V end lost 2 bases, the J end lost 2 bases, and 14 bases lay between the germline ends.

This clone was seen just once. V and J are TRBV28 and TRBJ2-7; TRBD2 is a possible D gene (5 bases). The CDR3 consists of 14 residues. Looked up from germline, CDR1 is MDHEN and CDR2 is SYDVKM. With 5 bases removed from V and 3 bases from J, the gap between germline ends came to 14 bases. The DNA of the CDR3 is TGTGCCAGCAGTCCCCTTCTTGGAGGCTACGAGCAGTACTTC. This codes for CASSPLLGGYEQYF.

The gene calls are TRBV28 and TRBJ1-1; D is uncertain. Germline V lookup: CDR1 MDHEN, CDR2 SYDVKM. The length of the CDR3 is 13 residues. V gave up 5 bases and J gave up 1 base, with 8 bases separating them. CDR3 coding DNA: TGTGCCAGCAGTCTGCAGTGGAACACTGAAGCTTTCTTT. Translating it yields CASSLQWNTEAFF.

This clone was detected a few times. The genes are TRBV18 and TRBJ1-1; D uncertain. V lost 4 bases and J 4 bases, leaving 13 bases between the germline ends. This CDR3 region has 14 residues. Germline-derived CDR1 and CDR2 are KGHSH and LQKENI. CDR3 bases: TGTGCCAGCTCACTTGGGATTGGGAGCACTGAAGCTTTCTTT. Translation: CASSLGIGSTEAFF. Full variable domain (missing parts from reference TRBV18 and TRBJ1-1): NAGVMQNPRHLVRRRGQEARLRCSPMKGHSHVYWYRQLPEEGLKFMVYLQKENIIDESGMPKERFSAEFPKEGPSILRIQQVVRGDSAAYFCASSLGIGSTEAFFGQGTRLTVV.

This clone was recorded once. CDR3 region: CASRFGTANTEAFF. The CDR3 DNA follows: TGTGCCAGCAGGTTTGGGACTGCGAACACTGAAGCTTTCTTT. The chain links TRBV27 to TRBJ1-1, with D possibly matching TRBD1 (5 bases). This CDR3 has 14 residues. Germline V gene lookup returns CDR1 MNHEY and CDR2 SMNVEV (reference sequence). Trimming took off 6 bases at V and 1 base at J, with 12 bases between the two ends.

The V gene is TRBV2, the J gene TRBJ2-7; 8 bases are shared with TRBD1. V trimming: 6 bases; J trimming: 2 bases; junction bases outside the gene matches: 12. Germline V gene data show CDR1 as SNHLY and CDR2 as FYNNEI. The CDR3 spans 16 residues. The CDR3 nucleotides are TGTGCCAGCAGGAAAACTTTTGGGGACAGGACCTACGAGCAGTACTTC. Translated: CASRKTFGDRTYEQYF.